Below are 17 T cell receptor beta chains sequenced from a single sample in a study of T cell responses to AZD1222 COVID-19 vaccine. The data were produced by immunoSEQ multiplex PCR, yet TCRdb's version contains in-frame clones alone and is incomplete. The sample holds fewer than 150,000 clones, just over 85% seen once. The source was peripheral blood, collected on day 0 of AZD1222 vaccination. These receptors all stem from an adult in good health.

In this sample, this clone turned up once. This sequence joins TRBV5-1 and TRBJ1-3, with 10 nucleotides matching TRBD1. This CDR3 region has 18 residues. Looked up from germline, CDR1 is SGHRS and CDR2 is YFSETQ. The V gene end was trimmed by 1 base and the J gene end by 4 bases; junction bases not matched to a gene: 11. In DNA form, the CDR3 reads TGCGCCAGCAGCTTGTTTGGAGACAGGGGGCTCGGGGGAAACACCATATATTTT. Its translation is CASSLFGDRGLGGNTIYF.

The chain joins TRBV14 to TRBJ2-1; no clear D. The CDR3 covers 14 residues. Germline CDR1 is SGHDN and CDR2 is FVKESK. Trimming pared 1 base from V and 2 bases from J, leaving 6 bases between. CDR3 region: CASSQGSPYNEQFF. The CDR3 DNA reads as TGTGCCAGCAGCCAAGGTAGCCCCTACAATGAGCAGTTCTTC.

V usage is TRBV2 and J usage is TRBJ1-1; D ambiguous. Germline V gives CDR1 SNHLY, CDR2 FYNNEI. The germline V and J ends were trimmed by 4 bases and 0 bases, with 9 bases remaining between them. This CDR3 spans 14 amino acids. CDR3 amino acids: CASSARVLNTEAFF. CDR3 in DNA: TGTGCCAGCAGTGCTCGGGTCCTGAACACTGAAGCTTTCTTT.

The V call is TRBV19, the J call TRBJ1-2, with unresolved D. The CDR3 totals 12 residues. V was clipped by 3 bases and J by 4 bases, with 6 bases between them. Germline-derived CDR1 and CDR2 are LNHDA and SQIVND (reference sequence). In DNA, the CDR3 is TGTGCCAGTAGTATTTCGGTCTATGGCTACACCTTC. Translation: CASSISVYGYTF.

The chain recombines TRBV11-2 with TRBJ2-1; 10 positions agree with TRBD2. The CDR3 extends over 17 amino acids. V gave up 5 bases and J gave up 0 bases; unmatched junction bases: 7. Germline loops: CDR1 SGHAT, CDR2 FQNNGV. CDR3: CASSRTSGRFSYNEQFF. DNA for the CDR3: TGTGCCAGCAGCCGGACTAGCGGAAGATTCTCCTACAATGAGCAGTTCTTC.

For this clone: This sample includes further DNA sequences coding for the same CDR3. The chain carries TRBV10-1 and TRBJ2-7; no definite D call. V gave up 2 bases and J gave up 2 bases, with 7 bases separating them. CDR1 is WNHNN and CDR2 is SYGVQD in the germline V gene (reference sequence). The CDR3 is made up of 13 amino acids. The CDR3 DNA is TGCGCCAGCAGTGAGACCGGCCCCTACGAGCAGTACTTC. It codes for CASSETGPYEQYF.

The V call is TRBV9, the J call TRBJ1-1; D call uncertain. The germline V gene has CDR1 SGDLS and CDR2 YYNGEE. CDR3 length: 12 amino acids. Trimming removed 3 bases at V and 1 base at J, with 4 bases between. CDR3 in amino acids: CASSEENTEAFF. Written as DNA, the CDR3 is TGTGCCAGCAGCGAGGAGAACACTGAAGCTTTCTTT. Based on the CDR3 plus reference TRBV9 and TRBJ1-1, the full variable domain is DSGVTQTPKHLITATGQRVTLRCSPRSGDLSVYWYQQSLDQGLQFLIQYYNGEERAKGNILERFSAQQFPDLHSELNLSSLELGDSALYFCASSEENTEAFFGQGTRLTVV.

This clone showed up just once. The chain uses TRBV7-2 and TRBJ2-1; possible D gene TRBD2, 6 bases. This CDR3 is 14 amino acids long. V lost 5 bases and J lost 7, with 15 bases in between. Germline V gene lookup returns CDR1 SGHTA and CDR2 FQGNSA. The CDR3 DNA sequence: TGTGCCAGCAGCCCCAACAGACTAGAAAATGAGCAGTTCTTC. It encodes CASSPNRLENEQFF.

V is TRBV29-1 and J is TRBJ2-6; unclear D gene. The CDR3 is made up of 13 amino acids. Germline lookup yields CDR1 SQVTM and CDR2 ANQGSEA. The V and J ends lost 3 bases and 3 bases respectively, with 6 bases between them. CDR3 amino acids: CSVDNGGANVLTF. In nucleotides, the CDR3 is TGCAGCGTTGATAACGGTGGGGCCAACGTCCTGACTTTC. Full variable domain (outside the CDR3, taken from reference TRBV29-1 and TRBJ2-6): SAVISQKPSRDICQRGTSLTIQCQVDSQVTMMFWYRQQPGQSLTLIATANQGSEATYESGFVIDKFPISRPNLTFSTLTVSNMSPEDSSIYLCSVDNGGANVLTFGAGSRLTVL.

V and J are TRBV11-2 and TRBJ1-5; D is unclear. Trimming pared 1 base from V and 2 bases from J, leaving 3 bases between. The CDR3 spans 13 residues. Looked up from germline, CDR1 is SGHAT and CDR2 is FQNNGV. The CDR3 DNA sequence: TGTGCCAGCAGCTTAGCCCGCAATCAGCCCCAGCATTTT. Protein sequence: CASSLARNQPQHF.

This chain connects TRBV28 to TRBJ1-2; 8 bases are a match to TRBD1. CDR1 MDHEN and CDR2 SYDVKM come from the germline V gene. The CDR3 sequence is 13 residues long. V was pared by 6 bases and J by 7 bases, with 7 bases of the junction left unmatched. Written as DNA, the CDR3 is TGTGCCAGCAGCCGGGGCGACAGGGGTGGCTACACCTTC. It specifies CASSRGDRGGYTF.

CDR3 loop: CASSRTSGVYYNEQFF. The DNA for the CDR3 is TGTGCCAGCAGTCGGACTAGCGGGGTATACTACAATGAGCAGTTCTTC. This sequence joins TRBV2 and TRBJ2-1, with TRBD2 identical over 12 bases. V shed 5 bases, J shed 3 bases, and the junction held 5 bases outside the gene matches. The CDR3 spans 16 residues. Germline CDR1 and CDR2: SNHLY and FYNNEI.

CDR3: CASRPGTSDTQYF. CDR3 nucleotides: TGTGCCAGCAGGCCGGGGACTAGTGATACGCAGTATTTT. The chain recombines TRBV11-3 with TRBJ2-3; 8 nucleotides line up with TRBD2. The V gene end was trimmed by 6 bases and the J gene end by 6 bases; junction bases not matched to a gene: 5. The germline gives CDR1 SGHNT, CDR2 YENEEA. The CDR3 length is 13 residues.

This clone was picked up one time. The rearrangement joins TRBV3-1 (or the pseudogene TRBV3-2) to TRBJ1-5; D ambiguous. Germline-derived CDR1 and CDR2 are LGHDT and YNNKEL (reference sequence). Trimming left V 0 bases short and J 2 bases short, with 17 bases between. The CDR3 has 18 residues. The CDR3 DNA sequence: TGTGCCAGCAGCCAAGATTTGGCGGGCGGAACCGGCAATCAGCCCCAGCATTTT. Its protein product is CASSQDLAGGTGNQPQHF.

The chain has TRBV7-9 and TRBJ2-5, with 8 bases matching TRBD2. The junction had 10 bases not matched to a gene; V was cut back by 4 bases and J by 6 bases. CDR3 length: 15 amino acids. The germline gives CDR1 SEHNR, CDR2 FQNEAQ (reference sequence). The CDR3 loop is CASSSLGAGDKTQYF. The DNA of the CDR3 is TGTGCCAGCAGCTCCCTCGGAGCGGGAGACAAGACCCAGTACTTC.

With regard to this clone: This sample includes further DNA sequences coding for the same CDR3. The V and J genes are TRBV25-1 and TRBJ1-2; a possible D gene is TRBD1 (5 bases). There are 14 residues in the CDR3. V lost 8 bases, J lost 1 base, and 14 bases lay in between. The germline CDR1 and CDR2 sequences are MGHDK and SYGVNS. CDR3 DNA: TGTGCCAGCCGGGCTCAGGGTATTAACTATGGCTACACCTTC. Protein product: CASRAQGINYGYTF.

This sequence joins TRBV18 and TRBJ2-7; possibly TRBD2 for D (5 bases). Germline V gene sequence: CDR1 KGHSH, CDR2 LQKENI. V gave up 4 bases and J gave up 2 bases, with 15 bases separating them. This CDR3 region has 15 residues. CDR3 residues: CASSLHRSGAYEQYF. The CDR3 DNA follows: TGTGCCAGCTCACTCCATCGGAGCGGAGCCTACGAGCAGTACTTC.